The clone carrying this TCR beta chain was seen more than once but under ten times. The sample comes from a study of blood T cell repertoires in COVID-19. Overall study context: T cells, B-cell-depleted T cells, or PBMCs supplied cDNA or gDNA.

With 2 bases clipped from V and 2 bases from J, the junction kept 1 base outside the gene matches. The CDR3 is 15 residues long. From germline, CDR1 is MNHEY and CDR2 SVGAGI. In the authors' methods: Estimated nucleated cell counts came from reference gene primer amplification. Repertoires were generated with immunoSEQ multiplex PCR, while TCRdb's copy carries only in-frame clones and drops some. The D gene and trimming were derived from the DNA, and the V and J assignments and clone size from that table. The table records about 60,000 clones, about 80% of them present only once. This chain joins TRBV6-5 and TRBJ2-7; TRBD2 aligns across 12 bases. The sequencing input was peripheral blood. The TCR was taken from a human donor in a cohort sampled during active COVID-19. The CDR3 DNA follows: TGTGCCAGCAGTTACAGACTAGCGGGAGCCTACGAGCAGTACTTC. It specifies CASSYRLAGAYEQYF.